The following is a T cell receptor beta chain sequence with its context. The data originate from a study of cytomegalovirus exposure and HLA in healthy donors. Use of 60 Vbeta and 13 Jbeta primers characterized the PCR. Measured with immunoSEQ multiplex PCR; TCRdb has only the in-frame clones, and not every one. The top ten clones hold 1.9% of a sample with 100,000 to 150,000 clones, 76% of them seen once. Germline V gene data show CDR1 as LGHNA and CDR2 as YNFKEQ. This CDR3 is 16 amino acids long. Trimming cost V 1 base and J 2 bases; bases outside gene matches: 2. This receptor was taken from a man aged 50 to 59 in good health and CMV-seronegative. The genes are TRBV4-2 and TRBJ2-3; 11 bases fit TRBD2. The specimen was PBMCs. CDR3 coding DNA: TGTGCCAGCAGCCAAGTTAGCGGGGGGGCCACAGATACGCAGTATTTT. As protein: CASSQVSGGATDTQYF.